The 17 T cell receptor beta chains below all came from one sample that was sequenced in a study of blood T cell repertoires in COVID-19. Only in-frame clones appear in the TCRdb table, and some are missing; sequencing was by immunoSEQ multiplex PCR. Here the sample spans 65,000 or so clones, about four fifths being singletons. The sequenced material came from peripheral blood. The receptors were sampled from a woman aged 45-59 years with active or convalescent COVID-19.

The CDR3 protein is CASSRDRVNSPLHF. For the CDR3, the DNA is TGTGCCAGTAGCAGGGACAGGGTGAATTCACCCCTCCACTTT. The chain recombines TRBV19 with TRBJ1-6, with TRBD1 identical over 9 bases. Looked up from germline, CDR1 is LNHDA and CDR2 is SQIVND (reference sequence). V shed 6 bases and J 7 bases; nucleotides not matched to a gene: 4. This CDR3 comprises 14 residues.

The chain couples TRBV6-5 to TRBJ1-2, with 9 positions matching TRBD1. Germline CDR1 MNHEY, CDR2 SVGAGI. V lost 4 bases and J lost 3; bases outside the gene matches: 3. CDR3 length equals 14 residues. The CDR3 region has the DNA TGTGCCAGCAGTTCCGGACAGGGGTACTATGGCTACACCTTC. As protein: CASSSGQGYYGYTF.

The sample holds one count of this clone. CDR3 bases: TGTGCCAGCAGTTGGGGGGCCTACGAGCAGTACTTC. Translation: CASSWGAYEQYF. The chain couples TRBV12-3 or TRBV12-4 to TRBJ2-7; the D gene is possibly TRBD2 (6 bases). The V end lost 4 bases, the J end lost 2 bases, and 6 bases lay between the germline ends. The CDR3 is 12 residues long.

V is TRBV4-1 and J is TRBJ1-2; D gene uncertain. From germline, CDR1 is MGHRA and CDR2 YSYEKL. The CDR3 contains 16 residues. The V gene lost 0 bases and the J gene lost 3 bases, with 14 bases spanning the gap. CDR3 sequence reads: CASSQEWARWDYGYTF. Here the CDR3 DNA reads TGCGCCAGCAGCCAAGAATGGGCCAGGTGGGACTATGGCTACACCTTC.

The chain combines TRBV6-1 with TRBJ1-3; D call uncertain. Trimming took off 0 bases at V and 11 bases at J, with 11 bases between the two ends. This CDR3 spans 13 amino acids. CDR1 is MNHNS, CDR2 SASEGT, per germline. Here the CDR3 reads CASSEARRVAIYF. CDR3 coding DNA: TGTGCCAGCAGTGAAGCGAGGAGGGTAGCCATATATTTT.

The V and J genes are TRBV13 and TRBJ2-7; weak D call: TRBD1 (5 bases). CDR3 size: 15 residues. In germline, CDR1 is PRHDT, CDR2 FYEKMQ (reference sequence). Trimming took 3 bases from V and 3 from J, leaving 15 bases between them. The CDR3 protein is CASSFSQGTYYEQYF. The CDR3 region has the DNA TGTGCCAGCAGCTTTTCTCAGGGAACCTACTACGAGCAGTACTTC. The whole variable domain, remainder taken from reference TRBV13 and TRBJ2-7, is AAGVIQSPRHLIKEKRETATLKCYPIPRHDTVYWYQQGPGQDPQFLISFYEKMQSDKGSIPDRFSAQQFSDYHSELNMSSLELGDSALYFCASSFSQGTYYEQYFGPGTRLTVT.

This sequence joins TRBV5-5 and TRBJ2-7; the D is unclear. This CDR3 has 15 residues. V dropped 0 bases and J dropped 2 bases, with 12 bases sitting between them. Germline V CDR1 and CDR2: SGHKS, YYEKEE (reference sequence). The DNA for the CDR3 is TGTGCCAGCAGCTTGGTAGAGACATATCCCTACGAGCAGTACTTC. It is translated as CASSLVETYPYEQYF.

The chain has TRBV6-5 and TRBJ2-4, with D perhaps matching TRBD1 (6 bases). The CDR3 spans 12 residues. Trimming shortened V by 6 bases and J by 8 bases, and 11 bases separated the two germline ends. The germline V gene has CDR1 MNHEY and CDR2 SVGAGI. The CDR3 spells CASRLQGDIQYF. The CDR3 bases are TGTGCCAGCAGGTTACAGGGAGACATTCAGTACTTC.

The rearrangement links TRBV4-3 to TRBJ2-3; 8 nucleotides agree with TRBD1. This CDR3 spans 18 amino acids. Germline CDR1 and CDR2: LGHNA and YSLEER. J lost 4 bases, V lost 0 bases, and 12 bases had no gene match. The CDR3 reads CASSQEYRPGGRSDTQYF. CDR3 nucleotide sequence: TGCGCCAGCAGCCAAGAGTACCGCCCAGGGGGCAGGTCAGATACGCAGTATTTT.

This chain uses TRBV6-5 with TRBJ1-3; D uncertain. This CDR3 comprises 12 residues. Germline V gene data show CDR1 as MNHEY and CDR2 as SVGAGI. Trimming cost V 4 bases and J 4 bases, with 5 bases left between them. Here the CDR3 DNA reads TGTGCCAGCAGTTCGAGAGGAAACACCATATATTTT. Protein sequence: CASSSRGNTIYF.

The chain couples TRBV7-6 to TRBJ1-4; TRBD1 aligns across 7 bases. CDR3 length: 15 amino acids. Germline V lookup: CDR1 SGHVS, CDR2 FNYEAQ. J gave up 4 bases and V 5 bases, and 7 bases lay outside the gene matches. In DNA, the CDR3 is TGTGCCAGCAGCGAGCGCCAGGGGGGTAATGAAAAACTGTTTTTT. It codes for CASSERQGGNEKLFF.

The V and J genes are TRBV4-3 and TRBJ2-5; D remains ambiguous. CDR1 and CDR2 (germline): LGHNA, YSLEER. The V and J ends lost 1 base and 4 bases respectively, with 7 bases between them. The CDR3 totals 13 residues. CDR3 nucleotides: TGCGCCAGCAGCCAAGTGAGAACAGAGACCCAGTACTTC. The encoded protein is CASSQVRTETQYF.

This clone occurred a few times. This chain uses TRBV2 with TRBJ1-1; no definite D call. This CDR3 is built from 13 residues. Trimming took 5 bases from V and 8 from J, leaving 15 bases between them. Germline V gene lookup returns CDR1 SNHLY and CDR2 FYNNEI. CDR3 region: CASSLREGMEAFF. The CDR3 bases are TGTGCCAGCAGTCTAAGGGAGGGTATGGAAGCTTTCTTT.

J is TRBJ2-2 and V is TRBV6-2 or TRBV6-3; 7 bases agree with TRBD2. Losses at the gene ends were 6 bases for V and 2 bases for J; bases not matched to a gene: 15. The CDR3 sequence is 18 residues long. Germline assignment: CDR1 MNHEY and CDR2 SVGEGT. Written as DNA, the CDR3 is TGTGCCAGCAGCTTACGCGTAGCGGGCGGAGGTAACACCGGGGAGCTGTTTTTT. It translates to CASSLRVAGGGNTGELFF.

The gene calls are TRBV10-3 and TRBJ2-7, with D perhaps TRBD2 (8 bases). The CDR3 totals 14 residues. V lost 4 bases to trimming and J lost 5 bases, with 15 bases between them. The germline CDR1 and CDR2 sequences are ENHRY and SYGVKD. The CDR3 is CAISGREGADEQYF. In DNA, the CDR3 is TGTGCCATCAGTGGTCGGGAGGGGGCGGACGAGCAGTACTTC.

This chain joins TRBV12-3 or TRBV12-4 and TRBJ2-3, with unresolved D. V gave up 11 bases and J gave up 5 bases, with 11 bases separating them. This CDR3 is 11 amino acids long. CDR3 amino acids: CAVRSGDTQYF. The CDR3 DNA follows: TGTGCCGTTCGGAGTGGAGATACGCAGTATTTT.

The chain carries TRBV4-1 and TRBJ2-4; 10 nucleotides line up with TRBD1. The CDR3 is 17 amino acids. Germline V gene data show CDR1 as MGHRA and CDR2 as YSYEKL. V trimming: 2 bases; J trimming: 3 bases; junction bases outside the gene matches: 7. The CDR3 protein is CASSQLTGGWGKNIQYF. The CDR3 region has the DNA TGCGCCAGCAGCCAACTGACAGGGGGCTGGGGCAAAAACATTCAGTACTTC.